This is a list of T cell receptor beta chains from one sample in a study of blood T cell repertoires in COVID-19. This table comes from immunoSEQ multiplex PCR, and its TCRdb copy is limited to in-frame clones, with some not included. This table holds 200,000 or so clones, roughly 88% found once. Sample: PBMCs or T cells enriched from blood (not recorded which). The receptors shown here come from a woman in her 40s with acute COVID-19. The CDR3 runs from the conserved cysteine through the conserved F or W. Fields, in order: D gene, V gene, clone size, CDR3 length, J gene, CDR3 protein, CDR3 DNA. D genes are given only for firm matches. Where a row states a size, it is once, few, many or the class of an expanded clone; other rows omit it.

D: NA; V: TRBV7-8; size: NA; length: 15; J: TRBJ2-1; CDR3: CASSPAGGGGVEQFF; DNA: TGTGCCAGCAGCCCCGCCGGCGGGGGCGGGGTCGAGCAGTTCTTC
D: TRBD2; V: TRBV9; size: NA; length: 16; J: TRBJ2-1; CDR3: CASSVGVSGVYNEQFF; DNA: TGTGCCAGCAGCGTAGGGGTTAGCGGGGTCTACAATGAGCAGTTCTTC
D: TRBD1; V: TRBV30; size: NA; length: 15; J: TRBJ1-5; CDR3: CACDRGGLSNQPQHF; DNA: TGTGCCTGCGACAGGGGGGGGCTTAGCAATCAGCCCCAGCATTTT
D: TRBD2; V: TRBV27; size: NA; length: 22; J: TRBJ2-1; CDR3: CASSLLFSGTSGKRSSYNEQFF; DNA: TGTGCCAGCAGCCTTCTCTTCTCCGGGACTAGCGGGAAAAGGAGCTCCTACAATGAGCAGTTCTTC
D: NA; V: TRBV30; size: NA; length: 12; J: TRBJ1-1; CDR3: CAWSVLRRGAFF; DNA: TGTGCCTGGAGTGTACTTAGGAGGGGAGCTTTCTTT
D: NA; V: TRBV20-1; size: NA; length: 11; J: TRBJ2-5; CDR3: CSARASQTQYF; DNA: TGCAGTGCTAGGGCCTCACAGACCCAGTACTTC
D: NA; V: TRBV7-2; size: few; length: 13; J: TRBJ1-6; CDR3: CASSFSPNSPLHF; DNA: TGTGCCAGCAGCTTCTCTCCTAATTCACCCCTCCACTTT
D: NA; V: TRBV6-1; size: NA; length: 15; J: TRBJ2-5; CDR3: CASSDKTDLWETQYF; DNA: TGTGCCAGCAGTGATAAGACAGATCTCTGGGAGACCCAGTACTTC
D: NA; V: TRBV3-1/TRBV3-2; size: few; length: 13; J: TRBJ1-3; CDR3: CASSQDQGNTIYF; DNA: TGTGCCAGCAGCCAAGATCAGGGAAACACCATATATTTT
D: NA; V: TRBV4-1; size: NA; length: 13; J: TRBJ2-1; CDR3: CASSHRRVNEQFF; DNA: TGCGCCAGCAGCCATAGGCGGGTCAATGAGCAGTTCTTC
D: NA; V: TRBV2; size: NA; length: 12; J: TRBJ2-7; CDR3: CASRPRPWEQYF; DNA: TGTGCCAGCAGGCCGCGGCCCTGGGAGCAGTACTTC
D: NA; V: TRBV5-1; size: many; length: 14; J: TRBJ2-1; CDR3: CACPWGGAYNEQFF; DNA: TGCGCCTGCCCGTGGGGGGGCGCGTACAATGAGCAGTTCTTC
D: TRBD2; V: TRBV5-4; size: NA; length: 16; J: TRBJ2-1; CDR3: CASSLRTSGGHNEQFF; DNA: TGTGCCAGCAGCTTGAGGACTAGCGGGGGACACAATGAGCAGTTCTTC
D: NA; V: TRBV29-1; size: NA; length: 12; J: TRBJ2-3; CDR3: CSVETGTDTQYF; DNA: TGCAGCGTTGAAACGGGCACAGATACGCAGTATTTT
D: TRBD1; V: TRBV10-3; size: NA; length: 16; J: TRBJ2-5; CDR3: CAISGPATGNQETQYF; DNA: TGTGCCATCAGTGGACCCGCGACAGGGAACCAAGAGACCCAGTACTTC
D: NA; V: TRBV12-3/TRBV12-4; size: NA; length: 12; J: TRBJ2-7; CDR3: CASGGLYPEQYF; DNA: TGTGCCAGCGGCGGGTTATACCCCGAGCAGTACTTC
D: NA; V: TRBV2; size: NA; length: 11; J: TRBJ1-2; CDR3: CASVENYGYTF; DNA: TGTGCCAGCGTCGAGAACTATGGCTACACCTTC
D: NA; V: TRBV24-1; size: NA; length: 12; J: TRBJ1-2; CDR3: CATRGGGYGYTF; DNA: TGTGCCACCAGGGGCGGGGGCTATGGCTACACCTTC
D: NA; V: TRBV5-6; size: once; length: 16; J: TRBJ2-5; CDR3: CASSLVGPRYQETQYF; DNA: TGTGCCAGCTCCCTTGTGGGTCCGAGGTACCAAGAGACCCAGTACTTC
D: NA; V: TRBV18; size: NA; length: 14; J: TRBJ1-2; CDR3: CASSPLSGDYGYTF; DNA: TGTGCCAGCTCACCACTCTCAGGGGACTATGGCTACACCTTC
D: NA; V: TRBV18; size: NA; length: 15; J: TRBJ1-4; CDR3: CASSPNFATNEKLFF; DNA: TGTGCCAGCTCACCAAACTTTGCAACTAATGAAAAACTGTTTTTT
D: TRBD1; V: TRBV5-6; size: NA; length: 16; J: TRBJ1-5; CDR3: CASSLAGTGAPQPQHF; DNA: TGTGCCAGCAGCTTGGCCGGGACAGGGGCTCCTCAGCCCCAGCATTTT
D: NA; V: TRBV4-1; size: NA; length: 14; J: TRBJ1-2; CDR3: CASSQDGGEGGYTF; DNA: TGCGCCAGCAGCCAAGATGGGGGGGAGGGTGGCTACACCTTC
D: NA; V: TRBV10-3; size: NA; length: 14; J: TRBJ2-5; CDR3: CAISSLGLQETQYF; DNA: TGTGCCATCAGTTCTCTTGGCCTCCAAGAGACCCAGTACTTC
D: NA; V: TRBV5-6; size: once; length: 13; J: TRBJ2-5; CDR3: CASSLTGPETQYF; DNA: TGTGCCAGCAGCTTGACCGGTCCGGAGACCCAGTACTTC
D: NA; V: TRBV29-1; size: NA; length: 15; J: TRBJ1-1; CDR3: CSAIRWGGANTEAFF; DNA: TGCAGCGCCATCCGTTGGGGGGGAGCGAACACTGAAGCTTTCTTT
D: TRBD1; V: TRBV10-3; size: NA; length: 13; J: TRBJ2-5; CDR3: CAARTGGRETQYF; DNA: TGTGCCGCCCGGACAGGGGGCCGAGAGACCCAGTACTTC
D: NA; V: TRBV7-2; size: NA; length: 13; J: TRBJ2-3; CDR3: CASSPSFTDTQYF; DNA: TGTGCCAGCAGCCCCTCCTTCACAGATACGCAGTATTTT
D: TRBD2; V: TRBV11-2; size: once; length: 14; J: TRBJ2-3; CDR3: CASSFSGGTDTQYF; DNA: TGTGCCAGCAGCTTTAGCGGGGGCACAGATACGCAGTATTTT
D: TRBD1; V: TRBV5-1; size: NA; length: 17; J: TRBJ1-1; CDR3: CASSSNPLGQGMTEAFF; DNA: TGCGCCAGCAGCTCTAATCCCCTGGGACAGGGAATGACTGAAGCTTTCTTT
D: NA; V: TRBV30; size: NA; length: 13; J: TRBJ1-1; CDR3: CAWSVAGNTEAFF; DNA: TGTGCCTGGAGTGTAGCGGGGAACACTGAAGCTTTCTTT
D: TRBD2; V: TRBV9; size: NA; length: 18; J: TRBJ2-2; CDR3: CASSVGASGSVGTGELFF; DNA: TGTGCCAGCAGCGTAGGGGCTAGCGGGAGTGTAGGCACCGGGGAGCTGTTTTTT
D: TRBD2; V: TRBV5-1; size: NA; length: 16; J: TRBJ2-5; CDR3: CASSYTAGLAGETQYF; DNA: TGCGCCAGCAGCTATACCGCGGGACTAGCGGGAGAGACCCAGTACTTC
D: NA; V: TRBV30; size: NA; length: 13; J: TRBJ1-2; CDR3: CAWSKVGAYGYTF; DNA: TGTGCCTGGAGTAAAGTAGGGGCCTATGGCTACACCTTC
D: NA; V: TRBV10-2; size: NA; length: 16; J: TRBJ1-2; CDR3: CASSESAGIGGYGYTF; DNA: TGCGCCAGCAGTGAGTCAGCGGGGATCGGAGGCTATGGCTACACCTTC
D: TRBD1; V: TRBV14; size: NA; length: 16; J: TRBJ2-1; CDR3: CASSHLQGSSYNEQFF; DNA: TGTGCCAGCAGCCACCTACAGGGGAGCTCCTACAATGAGCAGTTCTTC
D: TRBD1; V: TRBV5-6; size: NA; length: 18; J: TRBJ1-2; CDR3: CASSPFLTGEVDNYGYTF; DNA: TGTGCCAGCAGCCCCTTTTTGACAGGGGAGGTGGATAACTATGGCTACACCTTC
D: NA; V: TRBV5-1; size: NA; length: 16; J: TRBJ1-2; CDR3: CASSLSSVRGLSRYTF; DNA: TGCGCCAGCAGCTTGTCCAGTGTCCGGGGACTAAGTCGCTACACCTTC
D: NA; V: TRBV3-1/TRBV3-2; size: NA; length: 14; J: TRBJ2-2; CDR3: CASSQDGRSGELFF; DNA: TGTGCCAGCAGCCAAGATGGGCGATCCGGGGAGCTGTTTTTT
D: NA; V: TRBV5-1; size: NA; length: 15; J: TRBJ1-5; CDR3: CASSLDGTSNQPQHF; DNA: TGCGCCAGCAGCTTGGATGGCACTAGCAATCAGCCCCAGCATTTT
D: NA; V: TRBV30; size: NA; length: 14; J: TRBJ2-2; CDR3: CAWSGKGATGELFF; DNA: TGTGCCTGGAGTGGAAAGGGAGCCACCGGGGAGCTGTTTTTT
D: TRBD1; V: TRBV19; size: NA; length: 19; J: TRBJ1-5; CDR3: CASMEAKHGTGVGNQPQHF; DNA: TGTGCCAGTATGGAAGCAAAACACGGGACAGGGGTTGGCAATCAGCCCCAGCATTTT
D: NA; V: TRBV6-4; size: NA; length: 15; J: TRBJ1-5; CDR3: CASSARQGGNQPQHF; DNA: TGTGCCAGCAGTGCCCGCCAGGGCGGGAACCAGCCCCAGCATTTT
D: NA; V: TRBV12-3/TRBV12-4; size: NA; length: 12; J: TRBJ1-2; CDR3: CASSPVNYGYTF; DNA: TGTGCCAGCAGTCCTGTTAACTATGGCTACACCTTC
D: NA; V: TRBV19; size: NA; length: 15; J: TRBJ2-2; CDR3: CASSPGVTGTGELFF; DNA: TGTGCCAGTAGTCCCGGGGTAACGGGCACCGGGGAGCTGTTTTTT